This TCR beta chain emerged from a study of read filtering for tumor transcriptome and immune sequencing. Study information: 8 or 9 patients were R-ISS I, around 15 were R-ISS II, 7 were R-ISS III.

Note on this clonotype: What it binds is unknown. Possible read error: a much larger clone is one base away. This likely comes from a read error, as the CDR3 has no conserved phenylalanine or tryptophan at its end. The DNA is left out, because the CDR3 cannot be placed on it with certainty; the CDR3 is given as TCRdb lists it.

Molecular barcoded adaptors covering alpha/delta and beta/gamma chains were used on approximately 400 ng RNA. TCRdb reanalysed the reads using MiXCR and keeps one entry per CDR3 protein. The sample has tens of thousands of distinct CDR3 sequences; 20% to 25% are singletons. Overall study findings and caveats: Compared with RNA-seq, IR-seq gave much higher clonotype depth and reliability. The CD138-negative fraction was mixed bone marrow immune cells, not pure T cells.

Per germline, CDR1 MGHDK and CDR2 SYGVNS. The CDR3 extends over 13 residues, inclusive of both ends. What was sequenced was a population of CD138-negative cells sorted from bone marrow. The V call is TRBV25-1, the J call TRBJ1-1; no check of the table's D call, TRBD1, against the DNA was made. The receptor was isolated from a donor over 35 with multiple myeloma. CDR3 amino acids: CASSGGGWTEALY.